Sequencing of this T cell receptor beta chain was carried out in a study of control samples from healthy donors and cancer patients. The V and J ends lost 2 bases and 0 bases respectively, with 8 bases between them. The CDR3 runs to 15 residues. Germline CDR1 SEHNR, CDR2 FQNEAQ (reference sequence). The assay was immunoSEQ multiplex PCR, and TCRdb's table has in-frame clones only and misses some. The data show some 200,000 clones, with around 91% seen just once and more than 1.3% held by the top ten. Input material: blood. This sequence originates from a young woman in good health. The chain joins TRBV7-9 to TRBJ2-1; the D is unclear. In DNA, the CDR3 is TGTGCCAGCAGCTTACTCTCGAGCTCCTACAATGAGCAGTTCTTC. Its translation is CASSLLSSSYNEQFF.